The 21 T cell receptor beta chains below all came from one sample that was sequenced in a study of T cell responses to AZD1222 COVID-19 vaccine. Profiled with immunoSEQ multiplex PCR; TCRdb holds only in-frame clones, not every one. Among about 130,000 clones listed, about 90% were seen once. This specimen consisted of peripheral blood, obtained on day 0 of AZD1222 vaccination. These receptors all come from an adult in good health.

The chain recombines TRBV29-1 with TRBJ2-5, with TRBD2 matching 10 bases. This CDR3 is built from 16 residues. Germline V gene sequence: CDR1 SQVTM, CDR2 ANQGSEA. With 7 bases clipped from V and 1 base from J, the junction kept 12 bases outside the gene matches. This chain's CDR3 is CSGQKPGLASQETQYF. The CDR3 DNA follows: TGCAGCGGGCAAAAGCCGGGACTAGCGAGCCAAGAGACCCAGTACTTC.

CDR3 sequence: CASSLGGQGRVEKLFF. CDR3 nucleotide sequence: TGTGCCAGCAGCTTAGGGGGGCAGGGGCGTGTGGAAAAACTGTTTTTT. The V and J genes are TRBV7-2 and TRBJ1-4; D might be TRBD1 (6 bases). Per the germline V gene, CDR1 is SGHTA and CDR2 is FQGNSA. The CDR3 is made up of 16 amino acids. V was shortened by 1 base and J by 8 bases, with 17 bases between the two germline ends.

The chain links TRBV29-1 to TRBJ1-4; TRBD1 aligns across 7 bases. The trim removed 5 bases at V and 4 bases at J, leaving 4 bases unmatched. The length of the CDR3 is 13 residues. CDR1 is SQVTM, CDR2 ANQGSEA, per germline. The chain's CDR3 is CSVWTGLNEKLFF. The CDR3 DNA is TGCAGCGTTTGGACAGGACTTAATGAAAAACTGTTTTTT.

This rearrangement joins TRBV2 to TRBJ1-1; 9 nucleotides agree with TRBD1. Germline CDR1 and CDR2: SNHLY and FYNNEI. J gave up 4 bases and V 6 bases, and 15 bases lay outside the gene matches. The CDR3 runs 17 residues. The CDR3 protein is CASRAPIGSDRGTEAFF. For the CDR3, the DNA is TGTGCCAGCAGAGCCCCCATTGGTTCGGACAGGGGCACTGAAGCTTTCTTT.

This chain links TRBV27 with TRBJ1-4; possible D gene TRBD1, 5 bases. This CDR3 contains 14 residues. The germline V and J ends were trimmed by 5 bases and 4 bases, with 11 bases remaining between them. In germline, CDR1 is MNHEY, CDR2 SMNVEV (reference sequence). DNA of the CDR3: TGTGCCAGCAGTCCGACAGTTATTAATGAAAAACTGTTTTTT. Encoded protein: CASSPTVINEKLFF. The full variable domain, in which reference TRBV27 and TRBJ1-4 provide the parts outside the CDR3, is EAQVTQNPRYLITVTGKKLTVTCSQNMNHEYMSWYRQDPGLGLRQIYYSMNVEVTDKGDVPEGYKVSRKEKRNFPLILESPSPNQTSLYFCASSPTVINEKLFFGSGTQLSVL.

The CDR3 loop reads CASSQNRGHGYGYTF. In nucleotides, the CDR3 is TGTGCCAGCTCGCAAAACAGGGGGCATGGCTATGGCTACACCTTC. The chain couples TRBV18 to TRBJ1-2, with TRBD1 identical over 9 bases. Germline V gene sequence: CDR1 KGHSH, CDR2 LQKENI. J lost 4 bases, V lost 6 bases, and 9 bases had no gene match. CDR3 length equals 15 residues.

The chain joins TRBV1 to TRBJ1-1. TRBV1 is deemed a pseudogene. The CDR3 consists of 13 residues. The CDR3 bases are TGCACCAGCAGCCAGAGAGGTAACACTGAAGCTTTCTTT. Translation gives CTSSQRGNTEAFF.

The chain recombines TRBV2 with TRBJ2-5; D unclear. Trimming left V 5 bases short and J 4 bases short, with 5 bases between. The germline gives CDR1 SNHLY, CDR2 FYNNEI. This CDR3 has 11 residues. The CDR3 here is CASSSGETQYF. CDR3 coding DNA: TGTGCCAGCAGTTCAGGAGAGACCCAGTACTTC.

This chain joins TRBV4-3 and TRBJ1-5, with D hard to call. The CDR3 has 17 amino acids. Trimming stripped 2 bases from V and 2 bases from J, with 16 bases between. Germline lookup yields CDR1 LGHNA and CDR2 YSLEER. The CDR3 protein is CASSQRSLGRGNQPQHF. DNA of the CDR3: TGCGCCAGCAGCCAAAGGTCGCTGGGCCGTGGCAATCAGCCCCAGCATTTT.

This chain uses TRBV5-4 with TRBJ1-3; D may be TRBD1 (5 bases). The length of the CDR3 is 15 residues. Trimming cost V 3 bases and J 0 bases, with 10 bases left between them. CDR1 and CDR2 from the germline V gene are SGHNT and YYREEE (reference sequence). CDR3 nucleotides: TGTGCCAGCAGCTCCCCTCAGGGCTCTGGAAACACCATATATTTT. It encodes CASSSPQGSGNTIYF.

The rearrangement uses TRBV5-4 and TRBJ2-3; D possibly corresponds to TRBD2 (5 bases). Trimming took off 4 bases at V and 5 bases at J, with 11 bases between the two ends. The CDR3 runs 13 residues. CDR1 and CDR2 from the germline V gene are SGHNT and YYREEE (reference sequence). In DNA form, the CDR3 reads TGTGCCAGCAGCAGGGAGATGAAAGATACGCAGTATTTT. Its translation is CASSREMKDTQYF.

The V gene is TRBV6-2 or TRBV6-3, the J gene TRBJ2-7; 7 nucleotides line up with TRBD1. The CDR3 extends over 13 amino acids. After removal of 6 bases from V and 2 bases from J, the junction contained 4 bases not matched to a gene. Per the germline V gene, CDR1 is MNHEY and CDR2 is SVGEGT. DNA of the CDR3: TGTGCCAGCAGCAGACAGGGTACCTACGAGCAGTACTTC. Translation gives CASSRQGTYEQYF.

The CDR3 DNA reads as TGTGCCAGCAGTGCTCAATGGGGCGGTGGAAACACCATATATTTT. It specifies CASSAQWGGGNTIYF. The J gene is TRBJ1-3, the V gene TRBV6-4; a weak D match, TRBD1 (5 bases). Looked up from germline, CDR1 is MRHNA and CDR2 is SNTAGT. V was pared by 4 bases and J by 3 bases, with 13 bases between. This CDR3 has 15 amino acids.

The rearrangement joins TRBV6-4 to TRBJ2-3; D gene ambiguous. The V gene lost 6 bases and the J gene lost 0 bases, with 10 bases spanning the gap. CDR1 is MRHNA, CDR2 SNTAGT, per germline. CDR3 length: 14 residues. In DNA, the CDR3 is TGTGCCAGCAGACAGATGCCGAGCACAGATACGCAGTATTTT. It encodes CASRQMPSTDTQYF.

The chain combines TRBV6-5 with TRBJ1-2; D is unresolved. Trimming took 11 bases from V and 4 from J, leaving 14 bases between them. The CDR3 sequence is 12 residues long. Germline V gives CDR1 MNHEY, CDR2 SVGAGI. The CDR3 DNA follows: TGTGCCGCCACCGACCAGTCCTATGGCTACACCTTC. Translating it yields CAATDQSYGYTF.

V and J are TRBV19 and TRBJ1-3; the match to TRBD1 covers 7 bases. CDR1 LNHDA and CDR2 SQIVND come from the germline V gene (reference sequence). The CDR3 loop spans 14 amino acids. V was clipped by 4 bases and J by 4 bases; unmatched bases: 4. In DNA, the CDR3 is TGTGCCAGTAGTACAACAGGGGTAGGAAACACCATATATTTT. This codes for CASSTTGVGNTIYF.

The V and J genes are TRBV29-1 and TRBJ2-7, with 9 bases fitting TRBD2. The CDR3 is made up of 13 amino acids. Germline V gene data show CDR1 as SQVTM and CDR2 as ANQGSEA. V trimming: 5 bases; J trimming: 2 bases; junction bases outside the gene matches: 4. The CDR3 here is CSVLPSGTYEQYF. Here the CDR3 DNA reads TGCAGCGTTCTGCCTAGCGGGACCTACGAGCAGTACTTC.

CDR3 amino acids: CASSHRGEGTEAFF. The CDR3 DNA sequence: TGTGCCAGCAGCCATAGGGGGGAGGGAACTGAAGCTTTCTTT. The genes are TRBV3-1 (or the pseudogene TRBV3-2) and TRBJ1-1; the D gene is possibly TRBD1 (6 bases). V was clipped by 3 bases and J by 5 bases, with 13 bases between them. Germline V gene lookup returns CDR1 LGHDT and CDR2 YNNKEL (reference sequence). The CDR3 spans 14 residues.

The sample holds one count of this clone. V gene TRBV18 combines with J gene TRBJ2-1; 8 nucleotides agree with TRBD2. CDR3 size: 17 residues. Losses at the gene ends were 0 bases for V and 6 bases for J; bases not matched to a gene: 10. CDR1 KGHSH and CDR2 LQKENI come from the germline V gene. CDR3 sequence: CASSPPVVAGTPNEQFF. Written as DNA, the CDR3 is TGTGCCAGCTCACCACCGGTTGTAGCGGGGACCCCCAATGAGCAGTTCTTC.

V is TRBV7-5 and J is TRBJ2-5; TRBD1, the table's D call, was not compared with the DNA. TRBV7-5 represents a pseudogene. The CDR3 sequence is 15 residues long. CDR3 coding DNA: TGTGTCAGAAGCTTCAAACAGGGTGCTCAAGAGACCCAGTACTTC. Residues: CVRSFKQGAQETQYF.

The chain uses TRBV7-2 and TRBJ2-3; 9 bases line up with TRBD2. The CDR3 is 16 amino acids. In germline, CDR1 is SGHTA, CDR2 FQGNSA. V lost 1 base and J lost 1; bases outside the gene matches: 3. CDR3 amino acids: CASSLGASGGTDTQYF. In DNA form, the CDR3 reads TGTGCCAGCAGCTTAGGGGCTAGCGGGGGCACAGATACGCAGTATTTT.